Listed here are 18 T cell receptor beta chains from one sample, sequenced in a study of blood T cell repertoires in COVID-19. Method: immunoSEQ multiplex PCR; TCRdb's copy keeps in-frame clones and lacks some. The repertoire includes 85,000 to 100,000 clones, about 78% of them detected once, and roughly 8.6% sits in the top ten. Sequenced sample: peripheral blood. The receptors come from a man aged 50-60 years who had recovered from COVID-19.

The chain recombines TRBV19 with TRBJ1-1; 7 bases align to TRBD1. Per the germline V gene, CDR1 is LNHDA and CDR2 is SQIVND (reference sequence). V dropped 0 bases and J dropped 6; count of bases not matched to a gene: 4. The CDR3 is 14 residues long. CDR3 bases: TGTGCCAGTAGTATAGATCTAGGGGGCTCTGAAGCTTTCTTT. This sequence encodes CASSIDLGGSEAFF.

The V call is TRBV9, the J call TRBJ2-7, with unresolved D. Trimming took 0 bases from V and 3 from J, leaving 13 bases between them. The CDR3 is made up of 15 amino acids. Germline V gene data show CDR1 as SGDLS and CDR2 as YYNGEE. CDR3: CASSVVHRRHYEQYF. CDR3 nucleotide sequence: TGTGCCAGCAGCGTAGTCCACAGACGCCACTACGAGCAGTACTTC.

The chain has TRBV28 and TRBJ2-7; 13 bases are a match to TRBD2. Germline V CDR1 and CDR2: MDHEN, SYDVKM. CDR3 length equals 14 residues. After removal of 6 bases from V and 5 bases from J, the junction contained 4 bases not matched to a gene. Written as DNA, the CDR3 is TGTGCCAGCAGGGGGGGACTAGCGGGAAACGAGCAGTACTTC. It specifies CASRGGLAGNEQYF.

This clone occurred once. The chain joins TRBV20-1 to TRBJ2-1, with TRBD2 matching 8 bases. Germline CDR1 and CDR2: DFQATT and SNEGSKA (reference sequence). The CDR3 loop spans 15 amino acids. J lost 5 bases, V lost 3 bases, and 9 bases had no gene match. The chain's CDR3 is CSASSAVSGDNEQFF. The DNA for the CDR3 is TGCAGTGCTAGTTCAGCCGTTAGCGGGGACAATGAGCAGTTCTTC.

This clone was seen repeatedly, ten times or more. This sequence joins TRBV29-1 and TRBJ1-2, with 7 bases identical to TRBD1. V lost 1 base to trimming and J lost 8 bases; unmatched junction nucleotides: 10. Germline CDR1 and CDR2: SQVTM and ANQGSEA. The CDR3 sequence is 14 residues long. The CDR3 region has the DNA TGCAGCGTTGAAGTCGACAGGGCTGCCGGCGGCTACACCTTC. This sequence encodes CSVEVDRAAGGYTF.

The table lists this clone with many counts. The genes are TRBV9 and TRBJ1-6; D is undetermined. V was clipped by 3 bases and J by 7 bases, with 5 bases between them. The CDR3 is 12 residues long. Per the germline V gene, CDR1 is SGDLS and CDR2 is YYNGEE. The CDR3 sequence: CASSAGNSPLHF. CDR3 nucleotide sequence: TGTGCCAGCAGCGCGGGGAATTCACCCCTCCACTTT.

The chain combines TRBV5-1 with TRBJ2-5; no reliable D call. The CDR3 runs to 13 residues. The V gene lost 4 bases and the J gene lost 2 bases, with 9 bases spanning the gap. Germline V gene sequence: CDR1 SGHRS, CDR2 YFSETQ. This CDR3 is CASSSRVQETQYF. CDR3 DNA sequence: TGCGCCAGCAGCAGCCGGGTTCAAGAGACCCAGTACTTC.

The chain links TRBV6-2 or TRBV6-3 to TRBJ1-2, with 7 bases aligning to TRBD1. The V and J ends lost 5 bases and 4 bases, in that order; junction bases with no gene match: 1. The CDR3 is 12 amino acids. Per germline, CDR1 MNHEY and CDR2 SVGEGT. The CDR3 spells CASSGTVYGYTF. The DNA of the CDR3 is TGTGCCAGCAGTGGGACAGTCTATGGCTACACCTTC.

The chain links TRBV5-1 to TRBJ2-7; a weak D match, TRBD1 (5 bases). Germline CDR1 is SGHRS and CDR2 is YFSETQ. CDR3 length equals 14 residues. V gave up 4 bases and J gave up 5 bases, with 16 bases separating them. The CDR3 nucleotides read TGCGCCAGCAGCCCCGGAGAGTCAGGGAACGAGCAGTACTTC. Protein sequence: CASSPGESGNEQYF.

The chain employs TRBV7-2 and TRBJ2-5, with 9 nucleotides matching TRBD1. V lost 4 bases and J lost 6; bases outside the gene matches: 12. The germline V gene encodes CDR1 SGHTA and CDR2 FQGNSA. This CDR3 is 16 amino acids long. The DNA of the CDR3 is TGTGCCAGCAGCTCCAGGACAGGGGAGGCCGTAAAGACCCAGTACTTC. It specifies CASSSRTGEAVKTQYF. The whole variable domain, filled in from reference TRBV7-2 and TRBJ2-5, reads GAGVSQSPSNKVTEKGKDVELRCDPISGHTALYWYRQSLGQGLEFLIYFQGNSAPDKSGLPSDRFSAERTGGSVSTLTIQRTQQEDSAVYLCASSSRTGEAVKTQYFGPGTRLLVL.

The chain is built from TRBV2 and TRBJ1-1; D might be TRBD1 (6 bases). Germline V CDR1 and CDR2: SNHLY, FYNNEI. The CDR3 spans 14 residues. V shed 6 bases and J shed 1 base, with 12 bases lying between them. CDR3 sequence: CASRRGDKNTEAFF. CDR3 coding DNA: TGTGCCAGCAGACGAGGGGACAAGAACACTGAAGCTTTCTTT. The variable domain in full, completed from reference TRBV2 and TRBJ1-1, reads EPEVTQTPSHQVTQMGQEVILRCVPISNHLYFYWYRQILGQKVEFLVSFYNNEISEKSEIFDDQFSVERPDGSNFTLKIRSTKLEDSAMYFCASRRGDKNTEAFFGQGTRLTVV.

The chain combines TRBV5-4 with TRBJ2-1; 9 nucleotides match TRBD2. CDR1 and CDR2 from the germline V gene are SGHNT and YYREEE (reference sequence). V lost 7 bases and J lost 2; bases outside the gene matches: 4. This CDR3 spans 14 amino acids. The CDR3 protein is CASLSGSPYNEQFF. The CDR3 bases are TGTGCCAGCCTTAGCGGGAGCCCCTACAATGAGCAGTTCTTC.

This clone was detected only a few times. The chain joins TRBV13 to TRBJ1-2; a weak D match, TRBD1 (5 bases). The CDR3 extends over 15 amino acids. V gave up 4 bases and J gave up 1 base, with 13 bases separating them. Germline CDR1 and CDR2: PRHDT and FYEKMQ (reference sequence). CDR3 in amino acids: CASSSRQRLNYGYTF. CDR3 DNA: TGTGCCAGCAGCTCCCGACAGCGTCTTAACTATGGCTACACCTTC.

The chain links TRBV28 to TRBJ1-1, with 7 bases matching TRBD1. The V segment lost 5 bases and the J segment 1 base; nucleotides outside the gene matches: 7. Germline V CDR1 and CDR2: MDHEN, SYDVKM. This CDR3 spans 15 amino acids. As DNA, the CDR3 is TGTGCCAGCAGTCGGGTGAGGACAGGGAACACTGAAGCTTTCTTT. It specifies CASSRVRTGNTEAFF. Together with reference TRBV28 and TRBJ1-1, the CDR3 gives the full variable domain: DVKVTQSSRYLVKRTGEKVFLECVQDMDHENMFWYRQDPGLGLRLIYFSYDVKMKEKGDIPEGYSVSREKKERFSLILESASTNQTSMYLCASSRVRTGNTEAFFGQGTRLTVV.

This chain connects TRBV9 to TRBJ2-1; weak D call: TRBD1 (5 bases). CDR3 length equals 16 residues. Germline values: CDR1 SGDLS, CDR2 YYNGEE. Between the trimmed V and J ends, which lost 4 bases and 3 bases, there was a span of 17 bases. CDR3 loop: CASSIAGSNFYNEQFF. In nucleotides, the CDR3 is TGTGCCAGCAGCATCGCAGGGTCGAACTTCTACAATGAGCAGTTCTTC.

This CDR3 is CASSRKDSYEQYF. For the CDR3, the DNA is TGTGCCAGCAGTCGAAAAGACAGCTACGAGCAGTACTTC. The chain uses TRBV27 and TRBJ2-7; the D gene is possibly TRBD1 (5 bases). CDR1 and CDR2 (germline): MNHEY, SMNVEV (reference sequence). The CDR3 is made up of 13 amino acids. Trimming shortened V by 5 bases and J by 3 bases, and 11 bases separated the two germline ends.

This chain joins TRBV28 and TRBJ1-2, with D possibly being TRBD1 (6 bases). The length of the CDR3 is 12 residues. Germline V gives CDR1 MDHEN, CDR2 SYDVKM. The V gene lost 6 bases and the J gene lost 5 bases, with 10 bases spanning the gap. The CDR3: CASSQTGYGYTF. The CDR3 DNA sequence: TGTGCCAGCAGCCAGACAGGATATGGCTACACCTTC.

The chain employs TRBV5-4 and TRBJ2-1, with D perhaps matching TRBD2 (6 bases). CDR1 and CDR2 from the germline V gene are SGHNT and YYREEE (reference sequence). V was trimmed by 3 bases and J by 3 bases, leaving 10 bases between them. The length of the CDR3 is 14 residues. The CDR3 coding sequence is TGTGCCAGCAGCTCGAGGGACTTCTACAATGAGCAGTTCTTC. Translating it yields CASSSRDFYNEQFF.